Given below is one T cell receptor beta chain in context. V shed 5 bases and J shed 6 bases, with 8 bases lying between them. The CDR3 consists of 13 residues. From germline, CDR1 is SGHNT and CDR2 YENEEA. These data belong to a study of blood T cell repertoires in COVID-19. Looking at the study overall: The study drew acute and convalescent COVID-19 samples from the United States, Italy and Spain. T cells, B-cell-depleted T cells, or PBMCs provided the cDNA or gDNA that served as material.

In the authors' methods: Amplification with reference gene primers provided the estimates of nucleated cell counts. Produced via immunoSEQ multiplex PCR; TCRdb's table is partial and in-frame only. The D gene and trimming were derived from the DNA, and the V and J assignments and clone size from that table. The table shows roughly 140,000 clones, with about nine tenths occurring only once. The clonotype comes from a human donor in a cohort sampled during active COVID-19. The rearrangement joins TRBV11-3 to TRBJ1-6; D is ambiguous. Material: peripheral blood. In nucleotides, the CDR3 is TGTGCCAGCAGCGCGCACAGTAATTCACCCCTCCACTTT. Its protein product is CASSAHSNSPLHF. Based on the CDR3 plus reference TRBV11-3 and TRBJ1-6, the full variable domain is EAGVVQSPRYKIIEKKQPVAFWCNPISGHNTLYWYLQNLGQGPELLIRYENEEAVDDSQLPKDRFSAERLKGVDSTLKIQPAELGDSAVYLCASSAHSNSPLHFGNGTRLTVT.